This T cell receptor beta chain was documented in a study of radiotherapy plus CTLA-4 blockade in lung cancer. Study observations and caveats: TCR clones of tumor origin grew in blood after radiotherapy plus ipilimumab. The authors reported that early blood T cell clone dynamics, with interferon-beta, best predicted response.

V was clipped by 6 bases and J by 3 bases; unmatched bases: 6. The CDR3 has 14 residues. CDR1 and CDR2 from the germline V gene are MNHEY and SMNVEV (reference sequence). Clones were read by immunoSEQ multiplex PCR, and TCRdb kept only the in-frame ones, dropping some. The sample lists 45,000 to 60,000 clones; 75% to 80% were seen once. Chemo-refractory metastatic non-small-cell lung cancer patients received focal radiation with ipilimumab CTLA-4 blockade. For this clone: The antigen remains undetermined.

The V gene is TRBV27, the J gene TRBJ1-2, with 8 bases fitting TRBD1. Sequenced here: peripheral blood, sampled from a patient treated with radiotherapy plus ipilimumab. The receptor comes from a human donor with non-small cell lung cancer whose response to radiotherapy plus ipilimumab could not be evaluated. CDR3 coding DNA: TGTGCCAGCAGGAGCAGGGGGCAGGACTATGGCTACACCTTC. This gives the protein CASRSRGQDYGYTF.